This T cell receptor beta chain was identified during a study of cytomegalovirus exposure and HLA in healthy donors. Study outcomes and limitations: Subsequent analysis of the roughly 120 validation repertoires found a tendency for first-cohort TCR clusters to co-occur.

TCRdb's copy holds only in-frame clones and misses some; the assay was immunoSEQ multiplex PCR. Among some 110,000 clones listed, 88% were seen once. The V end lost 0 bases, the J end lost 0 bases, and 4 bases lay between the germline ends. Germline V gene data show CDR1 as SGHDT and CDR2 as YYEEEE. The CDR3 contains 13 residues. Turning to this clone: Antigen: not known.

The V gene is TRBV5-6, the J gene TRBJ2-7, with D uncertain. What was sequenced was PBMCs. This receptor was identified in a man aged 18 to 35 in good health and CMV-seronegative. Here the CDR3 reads CASSLGSSYEQYF. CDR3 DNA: TGTGCCAGCAGCTTGGGTAGCTCCTACGAGCAGTACTTC.